Listed here is a single TCR beta chain. This sample was taken from a study of blood T cell repertoires in COVID-19. Across the study: The origin of the acute and convalescent COVID-19 samples was the United States, Italy and Spain. From T cells, B-cell-depleted T cells, or PBMCs came the material, which was cDNA or gDNA.

Original processing notes: Reference gene primer amplification gave nucleated cell count estimates. Measured with immunoSEQ multiplex PCR; TCRdb has only the in-frame clones, and not every one. V, J and clone size were drawn from that table, and D and trimming were deduced from the DNA. The sample consists of about 180,000 clones, around 86% of them appearing once. The length of the CDR3 is 15 residues. Trimming stripped 2 bases from V and 2 bases from J, with 10 bases between. The germline V gene encodes CDR1 MDHEN and CDR2 SYDVKM. The clonotype was recovered from a woman aged 25 to 39 with active or convalescent COVID-19. Sequencing was performed on peripheral blood. The chain recombines TRBV28 with TRBJ1-5; maybe TRBD1 (5 bases). The CDR3 DNA follows: TGTGCCAGCAGTTTAAGGGGTAAGGGCAATCAGCCCCAGCATTTT. This sequence encodes CASSLRGKGNQPQHF.